This T cell receptor beta chain was obtained from a study of blood T cell repertoires in COVID-19. For the study at large: Some COVID-19 samples were acute and others convalescent; all came from the United States, Italy and Spain. Sample material is recorded as cDNA or gDNA derived from T cells, B-cell-depleted T cells, or PBMCs.

The CDR3 has 14 amino acids. The V gene lost 7 bases and the J gene lost 2 bases, with 15 bases spanning the gap. Original data processing: Using reference gene primer amplification, nucleated cell counts were estimated. The data were produced by immunoSEQ multiplex PCR, yet TCRdb's version contains in-frame clones alone and is incomplete. The V and J calls and clone size were taken over from that table, and D and trimming were inferred from the DNA. The table shows about 240,000 clones, with approximately 83% occurring only once. This rearrangement joins TRBV23-1 to TRBJ2-7; possibly TRBD1 for D (5 bases). TRBV23-1 is identified as an open reading frame with a role that is uncertain. The sequencing input was PBMCs or T cells enriched from blood (not recorded which). The receptor was derived from a middle-aged woman with acute COVID-19. CDR3 sequence reads: CASKGWTPAYEQYF. CDR3 coding DNA: TGCGCCAGCAAAGGATGGACACCTGCCTACGAGCAGTACTTC.